This TCR beta chain derives from a study of blood T cell repertoires in COVID-19. Trimming cost V 5 bases and J 2 bases, with 13 bases left between them. Germline loops: CDR1 MNHEY, CDR2 SMNVEV (reference sequence). CDR3 length: 14 residues. Clones were read by immunoSEQ multiplex PCR, and TCRdb kept only the in-frame ones, dropping some. Of some 160,000 clones listed, over 70% are singletons. The sequence was obtained from a man aged 50 to 59 with active or convalescent COVID-19. The material sequenced was peripheral blood. J is TRBJ2-7 and V is TRBV27; tentatively, D is TRBD1 (6 bases). In nucleotides, the CDR3 is TGTGCCAGCAGTCCAGGGGACGGACCCTACGAGCAGTACTTC. As protein: CASSPGDGPYEQYF.